This T cell receptor beta chain is drawn from a study of blood T cell repertoires in COVID-19. At the level of the study: Sample material is recorded as cDNA or gDNA derived from T cells, B-cell-depleted T cells, or PBMCs.

Symptom resolution, clearance, or two negative PCRs marked the recovered donors of Cohort 3. As handled by the study authors: Reference gene primer amplification gave estimated nucleated cell counts. Assay used: immunoSEQ multiplex PCR; TCRdb lists only in-frame clones, some missing. V, J and clone size are those of that table, while D and trimming were read from the DNA. The sample yields roughly 250,000 clones, 70% to 90% seen once. The V gene end was trimmed by 8 bases and the J gene end by 8 bases; junction bases not matched to a gene: 18. In germline, CDR1 is MNHEY, CDR2 SMNVEV (reference sequence). The CDR3 is made up of 18 amino acids.

This chain joins TRBV27 and TRBJ2-1; 13 positions agree with TRBD2. This receptor was identified in a woman aged 50 to 65 who had recovered from COVID-19. The sequencing sample was made of PBMCs or T cells enriched from blood (not recorded which). In nucleotides, the CDR3 is TGTGCCAGCCGGAGTTTGGGTACCGGGACTAGCGGGATCCATGAGCAGTTCTTC. Translating it yields CASRSLGTGTSGIHEQFF.